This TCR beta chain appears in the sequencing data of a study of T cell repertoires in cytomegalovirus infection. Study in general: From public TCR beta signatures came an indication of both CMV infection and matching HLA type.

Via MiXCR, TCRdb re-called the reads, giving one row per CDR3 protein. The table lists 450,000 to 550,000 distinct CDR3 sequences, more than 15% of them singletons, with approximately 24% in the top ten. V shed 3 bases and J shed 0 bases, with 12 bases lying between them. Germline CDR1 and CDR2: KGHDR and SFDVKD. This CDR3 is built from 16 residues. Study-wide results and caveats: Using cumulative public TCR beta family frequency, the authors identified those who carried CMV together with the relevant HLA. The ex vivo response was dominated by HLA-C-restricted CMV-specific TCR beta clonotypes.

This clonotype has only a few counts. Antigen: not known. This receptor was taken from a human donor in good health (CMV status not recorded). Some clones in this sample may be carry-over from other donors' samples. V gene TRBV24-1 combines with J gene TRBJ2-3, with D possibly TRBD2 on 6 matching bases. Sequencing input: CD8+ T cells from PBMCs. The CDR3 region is CATSDAPGTSTDTQYF. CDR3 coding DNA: TGTGCCACCAGTGATGCACCCGGGACTAGCACAGATACGCAGTATTTT.